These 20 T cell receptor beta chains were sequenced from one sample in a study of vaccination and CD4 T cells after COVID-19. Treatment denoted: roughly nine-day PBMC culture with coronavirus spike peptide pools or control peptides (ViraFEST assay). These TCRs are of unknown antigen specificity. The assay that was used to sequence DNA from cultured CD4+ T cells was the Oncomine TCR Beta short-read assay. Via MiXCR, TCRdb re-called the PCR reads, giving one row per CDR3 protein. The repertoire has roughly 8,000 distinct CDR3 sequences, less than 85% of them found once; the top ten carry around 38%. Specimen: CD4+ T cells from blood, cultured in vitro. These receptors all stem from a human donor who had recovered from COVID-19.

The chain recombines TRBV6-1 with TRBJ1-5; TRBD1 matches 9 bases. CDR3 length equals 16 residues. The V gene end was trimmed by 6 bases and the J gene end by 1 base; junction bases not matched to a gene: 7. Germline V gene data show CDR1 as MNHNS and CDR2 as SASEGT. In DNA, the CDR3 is TGTGCCAGCAGCCAGGGACAGGGTCGGAGCAATCAGCCCCAGCATTTT. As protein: CASSQGQGRSNQPQHF.

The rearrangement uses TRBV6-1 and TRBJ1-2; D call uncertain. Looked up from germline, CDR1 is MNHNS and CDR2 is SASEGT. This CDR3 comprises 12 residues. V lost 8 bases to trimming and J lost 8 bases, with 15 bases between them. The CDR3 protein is CASSTGRRGYTF. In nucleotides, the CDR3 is TGTGCCAGCTCTACTGGCAGACGAGGCTACACCTTC.

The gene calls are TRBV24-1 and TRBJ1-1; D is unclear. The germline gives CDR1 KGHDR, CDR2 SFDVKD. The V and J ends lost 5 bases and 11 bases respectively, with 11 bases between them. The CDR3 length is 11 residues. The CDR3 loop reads CATSGGREAFF. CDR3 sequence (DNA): TGTGCCACCAGTGGTGGGAGAGAGGCTTTCTTT.

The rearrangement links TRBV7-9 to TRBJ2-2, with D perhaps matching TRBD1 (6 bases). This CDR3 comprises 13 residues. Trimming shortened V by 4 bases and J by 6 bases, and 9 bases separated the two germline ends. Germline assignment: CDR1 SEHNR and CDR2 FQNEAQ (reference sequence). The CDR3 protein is CASSSKGAGELFF. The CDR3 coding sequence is TGTGCCAGCAGCTCGAAGGGGGCCGGGGAGCTGTTTTTT. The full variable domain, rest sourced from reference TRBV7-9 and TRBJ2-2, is DTGVSQNPRHKITKRGQNVTFRCDPISEHNRLYWYRQTLGQGPEFLTYFQNEAQLEKSRLLSDRFSAERPKGSFSTLEIQRTEQGDSAMYLCASSSKGAGELFFGEGSRLTVL.

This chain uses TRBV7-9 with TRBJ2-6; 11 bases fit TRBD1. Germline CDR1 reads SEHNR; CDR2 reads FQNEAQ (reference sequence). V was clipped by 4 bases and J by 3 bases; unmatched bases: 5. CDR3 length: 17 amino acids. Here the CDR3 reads CASSSGTGGSGANVLTF. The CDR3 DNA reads TGTGCCAGCAGCTCCGGGACAGGGGGTAGTGGGGCCAACGTCCTGACTTTC. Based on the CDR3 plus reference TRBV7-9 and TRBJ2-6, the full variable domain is DTGVSQNPRHKITKRGQNVTFRCDPISEHNRLYWYRQTLGQGPEFLTYFQNEAQLEKSRLLSDRFSAERPKGSFSTLEIQRTEQGDSAMYLCASSSGTGGSGANVLTFGAGSRLTVL.

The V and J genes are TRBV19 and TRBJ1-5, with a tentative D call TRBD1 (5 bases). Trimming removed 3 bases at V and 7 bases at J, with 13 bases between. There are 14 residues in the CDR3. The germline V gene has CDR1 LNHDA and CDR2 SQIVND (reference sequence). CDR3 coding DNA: TGTGCCAGTAGTATGGGGCAGGGAAGACAGCCCCAGCATTTT. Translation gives CASSMGQGRQPQHF.

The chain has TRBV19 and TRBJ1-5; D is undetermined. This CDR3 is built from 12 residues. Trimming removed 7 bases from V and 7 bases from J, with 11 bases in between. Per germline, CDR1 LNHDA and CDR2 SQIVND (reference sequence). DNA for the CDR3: TGTGCCAGTAAAGGGCTCGGACAGCCCCAGCATTTT. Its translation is CASKGLGQPQHF.

CDR3: CAISDSQNTEAFF. The CDR3 bases are TGTGCCATCAGTGACAGCCAAAACACTGAAGCTTTCTTT. The chain employs TRBV10-3 and TRBJ1-1; D is uncertain. This CDR3 region has 13 residues. The germline V and J ends were trimmed by 3 bases and 2 bases, with 7 bases remaining between them. Germline-derived CDR1 and CDR2 are ENHRY and SYGVKD.

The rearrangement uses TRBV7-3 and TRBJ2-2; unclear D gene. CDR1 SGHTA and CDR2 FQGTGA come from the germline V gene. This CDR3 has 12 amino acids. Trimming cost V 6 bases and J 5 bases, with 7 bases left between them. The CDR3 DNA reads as TGTGCCAGCAGGATGGAGACCGGGGAGCTGTTTTTT. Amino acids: CASRMETGELFF.

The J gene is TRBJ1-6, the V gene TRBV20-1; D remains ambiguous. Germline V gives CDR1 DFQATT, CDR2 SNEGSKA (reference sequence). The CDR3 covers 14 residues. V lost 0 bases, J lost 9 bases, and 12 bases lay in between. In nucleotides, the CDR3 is TGCAGTGCTAGAGAGGGGTCCCCGGGTTCACCCCTCCACTTT. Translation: CSAREGSPGSPLHF.

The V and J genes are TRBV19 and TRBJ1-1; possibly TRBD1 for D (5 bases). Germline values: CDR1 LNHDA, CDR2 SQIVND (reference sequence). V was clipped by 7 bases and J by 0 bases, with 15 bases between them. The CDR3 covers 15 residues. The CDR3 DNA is TGTGCCAGTAAGGAGTCCGACAGCATGAACACTGAAGCTTTCTTT. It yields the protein CASKESDSMNTEAFF.

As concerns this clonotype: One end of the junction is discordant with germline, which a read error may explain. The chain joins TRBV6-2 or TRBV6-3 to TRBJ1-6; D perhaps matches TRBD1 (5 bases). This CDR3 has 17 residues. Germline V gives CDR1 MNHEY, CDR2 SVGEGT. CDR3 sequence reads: CVSTNKEWGRLNSPLHF. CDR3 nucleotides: TGTGTCAGCACCAATAAGGAGTGGGGACGTCTTAATTCACCCCTCCACTTT.

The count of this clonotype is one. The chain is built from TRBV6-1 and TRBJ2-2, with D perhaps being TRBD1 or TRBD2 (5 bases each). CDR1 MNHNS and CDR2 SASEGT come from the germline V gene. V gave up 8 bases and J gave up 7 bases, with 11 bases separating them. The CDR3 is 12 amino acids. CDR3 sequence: CASGREYGELFF. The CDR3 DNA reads TGTGCCAGCGGCAGGGAGTACGGGGAGCTGTTTTTT.

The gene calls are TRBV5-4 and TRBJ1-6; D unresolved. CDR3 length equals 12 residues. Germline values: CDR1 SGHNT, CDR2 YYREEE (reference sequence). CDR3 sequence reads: CAWARTNSPLHF. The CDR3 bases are TGTGCATGGGCAAGGACCAATTCACCCCTCCACTTT.

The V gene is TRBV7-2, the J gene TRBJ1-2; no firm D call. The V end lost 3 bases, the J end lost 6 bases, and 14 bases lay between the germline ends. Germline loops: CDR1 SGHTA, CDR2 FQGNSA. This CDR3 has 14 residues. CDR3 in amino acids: CASSFGQKGNGYTF. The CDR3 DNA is TGTGCCAGCAGCTTTGGTCAGAAAGGGAATGGCTACACCTTC.

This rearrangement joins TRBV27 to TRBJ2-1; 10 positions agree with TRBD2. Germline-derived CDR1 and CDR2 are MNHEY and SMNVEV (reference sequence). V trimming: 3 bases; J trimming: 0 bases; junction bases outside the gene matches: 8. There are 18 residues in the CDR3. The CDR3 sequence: CASSLSSGGPSSYNEQFF. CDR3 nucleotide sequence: TGTGCCAGCAGTTTGTCTAGCGGGGGCCCCAGCTCCTACAATGAGCAGTTCTTC.

CDR3 residues: CASTLWGASTDTQYF. DNA for the CDR3: TGTGCCAGCACCCTTTGGGGGGCGAGCACAGATACGCAGTATTTT. This chain links TRBV7-9 with TRBJ2-3, with D perhaps matching TRBD1 or TRBD2 (6 bases each). Trimming took off 7 bases at V and 0 bases at J, with 14 bases between the two ends. CDR3 length equals 15 residues. CDR1 is SEHNR and CDR2 is FQNEAQ in the germline V gene (reference sequence).

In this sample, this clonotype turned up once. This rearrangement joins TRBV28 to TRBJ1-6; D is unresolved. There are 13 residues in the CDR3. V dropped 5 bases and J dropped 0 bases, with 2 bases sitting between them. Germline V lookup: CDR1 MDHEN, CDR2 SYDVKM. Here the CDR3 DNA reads TGTGCCAGCAGTGACTCCTATAATTCACCCCTCCACTTT. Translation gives CASSDSYNSPLHF.

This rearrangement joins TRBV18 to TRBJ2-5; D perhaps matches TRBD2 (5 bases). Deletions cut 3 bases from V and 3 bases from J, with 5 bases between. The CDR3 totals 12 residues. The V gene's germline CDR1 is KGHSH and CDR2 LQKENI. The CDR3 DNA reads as TGTGCCAGCTCACCGAGGGAAGAGACCCAGTACTTC. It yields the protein CASSPREETQYF.

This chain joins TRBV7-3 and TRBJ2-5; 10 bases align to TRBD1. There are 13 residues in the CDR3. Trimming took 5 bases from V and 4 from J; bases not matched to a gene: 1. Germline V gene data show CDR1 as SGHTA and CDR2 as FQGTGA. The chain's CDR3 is CASSRTGGETQYF. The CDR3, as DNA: TGTGCCAGCAGCAGGACAGGGGGAGAGACCCAGTACTTC.